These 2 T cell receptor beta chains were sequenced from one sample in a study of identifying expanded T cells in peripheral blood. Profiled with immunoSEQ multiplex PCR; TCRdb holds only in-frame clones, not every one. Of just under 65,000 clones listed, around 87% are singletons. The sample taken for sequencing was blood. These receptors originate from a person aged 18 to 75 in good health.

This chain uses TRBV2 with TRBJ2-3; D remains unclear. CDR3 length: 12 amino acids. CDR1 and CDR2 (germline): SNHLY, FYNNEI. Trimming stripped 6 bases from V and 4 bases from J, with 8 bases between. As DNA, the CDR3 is TGTGCCAGCAGCCCGGCCGCAGATACGCAGTATTTT. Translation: CASSPAADTQYF.

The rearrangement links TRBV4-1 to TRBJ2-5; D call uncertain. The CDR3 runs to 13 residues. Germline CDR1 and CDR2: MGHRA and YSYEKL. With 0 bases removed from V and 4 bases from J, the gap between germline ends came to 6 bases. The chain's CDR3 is CASSQDPLETQYF. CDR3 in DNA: TGCGCCAGCAGCCAAGACCCCCTAGAGACCCAGTACTTC.